Following are 27 T cell receptor beta chains from one sample sequenced in a study of long-term antiretroviral therapy in people with HIV. Sequencing used immunoSEQ v3.0 at survey level. Produced via immunoSEQ multiplex PCR; TCRdb's table is partial and in-frame only. The table shows about 35,000 clones, with approximately 80% occurring only once. The material was unsorted PBMCs, obtained 2 years after starting antiretroviral therapy. These receptors all stem from a woman between 45 and 60 years old with HIV.

This rearrangement joins TRBV4-2 to TRBJ2-7; tentatively, D is TRBD1 (6 bases). Between the trimmed V and J ends, which lost 0 bases and 6 bases, there was a span of 18 bases. Per germline, CDR1 LGHNA and CDR2 YNFKEQ. This CDR3 is built from 16 residues. In nucleotides, the CDR3 is TGTGCCAGCAGCCAAGATCCTACAGGGCGGTGGGGCGAGCAGTACTTC. Translation: CASSQDPTGRWGEQYF.

The chain uses TRBV6-5 and TRBJ2-3, with D maybe TRBD2 (5 bases). The CDR3 covers 15 residues. Looked up from germline, CDR1 is MNHEY and CDR2 is SVGAGI. The V end was cut by 5 bases, the J end by 3 bases, with 15 bases between. Here the CDR3 DNA reads TGTGCCAGCAGTACCTACGGTACGGGGACAGATACGCAGTATTTT. Protein sequence: CASSTYGTGTDTQYF.

This clone was detected a few times. V is TRBV11-2 and J is TRBJ2-1, with 9 bases matching TRBD2. This CDR3 contains 17 residues. Germline V CDR1 and CDR2: SGHAT, FQNNGV. V gave up 6 bases and J gave up 9 bases; unmatched junction bases: 18. This chain's CDR3 is CASRSPGGGGLRIEQFF. In DNA form, the CDR3 reads TGTGCCAGCAGGTCCCCGGGCGGGGGGGGCCTGAGAATTGAGCAGTTCTTC.

CDR3 coding DNA: TGTGCCAGCTCACCCGGAGGCCGGCGTGCCGGGGAGCTGTTTTTT. Translating it yields CASSPGGRRAGELFF. This chain uses TRBV18 with TRBJ2-2, with D maybe TRBD2 (5 bases). V lost 3 bases and J lost 6, with 14 bases in between. Germline V gene lookup returns CDR1 KGHSH and CDR2 LQKENI. The length of the CDR3 is 15 residues.

This clone has just one count. The chain recombines TRBV11-1 with TRBJ2-5; D tentatively reads TRBD1 or TRBD2 (5 bases each). From germline, CDR1 is SGHAT and CDR2 FQDESV (reference sequence). This CDR3 comprises 14 residues. The V end was cut by 5 bases, the J end by 1 base, with 11 bases between. The CDR3 loop reads CASSTGDGQETQYF. The CDR3 DNA sequence: TGTGCCAGCAGCACTGGGGACGGCCAAGAGACCCAGTACTTC.

This clone was detected a few times. V gene TRBV4-1 combines with J gene TRBJ1-2; tentatively, D is TRBD1 (6 bases). V was cut by 4 bases and J by 4 bases, with 19 bases left in between. CDR3 length: 16 amino acids. The germline V gene has CDR1 MGHRA and CDR2 YSYEKL. The CDR3 DNA follows: TGCGCCAGCAGCCCGCAATCGGGGGTGGGGGCCTATGGCTACACCTTC. Residues: CASSPQSGVGAYGYTF.

This chain joins TRBV28 and TRBJ1-4; D call uncertain. The CDR3 extends over 13 amino acids. The germline gives CDR1 MDHEN, CDR2 SYDVKM. Trimming cost V 8 bases and J 8 bases, with 15 bases left between them. The CDR3 sequence: CASVGSQGEKLFF. DNA of the CDR3: TGTGCCAGCGTAGGGTCCCAAGGGGAAAAACTGTTTTTT. Based on the CDR3 plus reference TRBV28 and TRBJ1-4, the full variable domain is DVKVTQSSRYLVKRTGEKVFLECVQDMDHENMFWYRQDPGLGLRLIYFSYDVKMKEKGDIPEGYSVSREKKERFSLILESASTNQTSMYLCASVGSQGEKLFFGSGTQLSVL.

The chain joins TRBV2 to TRBJ2-1; D unclear. Germline values: CDR1 SNHLY, CDR2 FYNNEI. The CDR3 extends over 12 amino acids. V was clipped by 5 bases and J by 7 bases, with 9 bases between them. The CDR3 DNA reads as TGTGCCAGCAGTCTTGGCGTGAATGAGCAGTTCTTC. Protein product: CASSLGVNEQFF.

CDR3 loop: CASSAFGGAQPQHF. The DNA for the CDR3 is TGTGCCAGCAGTGCGTTCGGGGGGGCTCAGCCCCAGCATTTT. This chain links TRBV6-4 with TRBJ1-5; D is perhaps TRBD1 (6 bases). V lost 4 bases, J lost 6 bases, and 13 bases lay in between. The CDR3 runs 14 residues. Germline V gene lookup returns CDR1 MRHNA and CDR2 SNTAGT.

This clone was observed a single time. This chain uses TRBV11-2 with TRBJ1-2; D not resolved. With 1 base removed from V and 3 bases from J, the gap between germline ends came to 9 bases. Per germline, CDR1 SGHAT and CDR2 FQNNGV. The CDR3 is 14 residues long. Here the CDR3 reads CASSLVPGYYGYTF. Written as DNA, the CDR3 is TGTGCCAGCAGCTTAGTTCCCGGTTACTATGGCTACACCTTC.

This rearrangement joins TRBV6-1 to TRBJ1-5; D may be TRBD1 (5 bases). The CDR3 loop spans 16 amino acids. Germline V lookup: CDR1 MNHNS, CDR2 SASEGT. The V end was cut by 2 bases, the J end by 0 bases, with 11 bases between. This chain's CDR3 is CASSERAGLSNQPQHF. CDR3 in DNA: TGTGCCAGCAGTGAAAGGGCAGGGCTTAGCAATCAGCCCCAGCATTTT.

The chain couples TRBV5-1 to TRBJ2-5; tentative D call: TRBD1 (6 bases). The better agreement between TRBJ2-7 and the DNA end casts doubt on the J call. The CDR3 has 12 amino acids. From germline, CDR1 is SGHRS and CDR2 YFSETQ. The DNA of the CDR3 is TGCGCCAGCAGCTTGTCAGGGGACGAGCAGTACTTC. As protein: CASSLSGDEQYF.

This sequence joins TRBV4-2 and TRBJ2-2; unclear D gene. The CDR3 is 14 amino acids. V was shortened by 1 base and J by 5 bases, with 8 bases between the two germline ends. From germline, CDR1 is LGHNA and CDR2 YNFKEQ. The CDR3 DNA reads as TGTGCCAGCAGCCAAGCGGCCCCGACCGGGGAGCTGTTTTTT. Translating it yields CASSQAAPTGELFF.

The V gene is TRBV5-6, the J gene TRBJ1-2; unclear D gene. Germline-derived CDR1 and CDR2 are SGHDT and YYEEEE. The CDR3 covers 13 residues. V was cut by 0 bases and J by 6 bases, with 9 bases left in between. CDR3 nucleotides: TGTGCCAGCAGCTTGGCGGGGATGGATGGCTACACCTTC. Residues: CASSLAGMDGYTF.

The chain carries TRBV7-9 and TRBJ2-3; D unclear. V gave up 2 bases and J gave up 3 bases, with 0 bases separating them. The CDR3 length is 11 residues. Germline assignment: CDR1 SEHNR and CDR2 FQNEAQ (reference sequence). CDR3 nucleotide sequence: TGTGCCAGCAGCTTAACAGATACGCAGTATTTT. It is translated as CASSLTDTQYF.

CDR3 in DNA: TGTGCCAGCAGCCAGGGACCAAATTCACCCCTCCACTTT. Translation: CASSQGPNSPLHF. V gene TRBV14 combines with J gene TRBJ1-6; perhaps TRBD1 as D (5 bases). The length of the CDR3 is 13 residues. From germline, CDR1 is SGHDN and CDR2 FVKESK. Trimming stripped 3 bases from V and 7 bases from J, with 7 bases between.

J is TRBJ1-4 and V is TRBV9; D is ambiguous. Germline V gives CDR1 SGDLS, CDR2 YYNGEE. The CDR3 is made up of 16 amino acids. Trimming cost V 0 bases and J 7 bases, with 16 bases left between them. CDR3 sequence: CASSVGSVGIGEKLFF. For the CDR3, the DNA is TGTGCCAGCAGCGTAGGGTCGGTGGGGATAGGTGAAAAACTGTTTTTT. The full variable domain, with the rest looked up from reference TRBV9 and TRBJ1-4, is DSGVTQTPKHLITATGQRVTLRCSPRSGDLSVYWYQQSLDQGLQFLIQYYNGEERAKGNILERFSAQQFPDLHSELNLSSLELGDSALYFCASSVGSVGIGEKLFFGSGTQLSVL.

This clone was counted a single time. The chain couples TRBV27 to TRBJ2-7; perhaps TRBD2 as D (8 bases). Germline assignment: CDR1 MNHEY and CDR2 SMNVEV (reference sequence). With 7 bases removed from V and 9 bases from J, the gap between germline ends came to 19 bases. This CDR3 contains 13 residues. The CDR3 reads CASTLREGATQYF. CDR3 DNA: TGTGCCAGCACCCTCCGGGAGGGGGCAACGCAGTACTTC.

This chain connects TRBV27 to TRBJ1-1; D is possibly TRBD1 (5 bases). Per germline, CDR1 MNHEY and CDR2 SMNVEV (reference sequence). The CDR3 is made up of 14 amino acids. Trimming pared 8 bases from V and 0 bases from J, leaving 13 bases between. Here the CDR3 DNA reads TGTGCCAGCCAGCGGAACAGGATGAACACTGAAGCTTTCTTT. It encodes CASQRNRMNTEAFF.

The rearrangement joins TRBV11-1 to TRBJ1-2; no firm D call. Deletions cut 3 bases from V and 4 bases from J, with 12 bases between. The CDR3 contains 14 residues. Germline CDR1 reads SGHAT; CDR2 reads FQDESV (reference sequence). The CDR3 sequence: CASSFSDRGYGYTF. In DNA, the CDR3 is TGTGCCAGCAGCTTCAGTGACCGCGGCTATGGCTACACCTTC.

This clone was counted once. Here the CDR3 reads CASSLRGGESPLHF. CDR3 coding DNA: TGTGCCAGCAGCTTACGGGGCGGAGAGTCACCCCTCCACTTT. V is TRBV7-6 and J is TRBJ1-6; D is perhaps TRBD1 (5 bases). The CDR3 is 14 residues long. Germline lookup yields CDR1 SGHVS and CDR2 FNYEAQ. Trimming took off 2 bases at V and 10 bases at J, with 12 bases between the two ends.

The V and J genes are TRBV10-3 and TRBJ1-3; D is possibly TRBD1 (6 bases). The CDR3 extends over 13 amino acids. Germline values: CDR1 ENHRY, CDR2 SYGVKD. Trimming removed 9 bases from V and 0 bases from J, with 9 bases in between. CDR3 region: CAIGGYSGNTIYF. The DNA for the CDR3 is TGTGCCATAGGGGGTTACTCTGGAAACACCATATATTTT.

The chain employs TRBV11-3 and TRBJ2-2; 8 positions match TRBD1. The V gene's germline CDR1 is SGHNT and CDR2 YENEEA. V was pared by 1 base and J by 4 bases, with 14 bases of the junction left unmatched. The CDR3 consists of 19 residues. CDR3 sequence reads: CASSLGGRGPEWSTGELFF. Written as DNA, the CDR3 is TGTGCCAGCAGCTTAGGAGGCAGGGGGCCGGAGTGGAGCACCGGGGAGCTGTTTTTT.

J is TRBJ2-3 and V is TRBV5-6; 8 bases line up with TRBD2. After removal of 4 bases from V and 3 bases from J, the junction contained 10 bases not matched to a gene. The germline gives CDR1 SGHDT, CDR2 YYEEEE. This CDR3 has 16 residues. The chain's CDR3 is CASSPTRLARTDTQYF. The CDR3 DNA reads TGTGCCAGCAGCCCCACACGACTAGCGCGGACAGATACGCAGTATTTT. The complete variable domain, with remaining parts taken from reference TRBV5-6 and TRBJ2-3, reads DAGVTQSPTHLIKTRGQQVTLRCSPKSGHDTVSWYQQALGQGPQFIFQYYEEEERQRGNFPDRFSGHQFPNYSSELNVNALLLGDSALYLCASSPTRLARTDTQYFGPGTRLTVL.

The chain links TRBV5-5 to TRBJ1-5; D unclear. V shed 1 base and J shed 4 bases, with 9 bases lying between them. Germline V lookup: CDR1 SGHKS, CDR2 YYEKEE (reference sequence). The CDR3 contains 14 residues. In DNA, the CDR3 is TGTGCCAGCAGCTTGTGGGGTGCTAATCAGCCCCAGCATTTT. This codes for CASSLWGANQPQHF.

The rearrangement joins TRBV27 to TRBJ2-1; D ambiguous. Germline CDR1 is MNHEY and CDR2 is SMNVEV (reference sequence). The CDR3 extends over 9 amino acids. V lost 2 bases to trimming and J lost 16 bases, with 6 bases between them. CDR3 residues: CASSLVNFF. Written as DNA, the CDR3 is TGTGCCAGCAGTTTAGTTAATTTCTTC.

The chain couples TRBV28 to TRBJ2-1, with D perhaps TRBD2 (5 bases). There are 15 residues in the CDR3. V dropped 6 bases and J dropped 0 bases, with 12 bases sitting between them. The germline V gene has CDR1 MDHEN and CDR2 SYDVKM. CDR3 loop: CASRTDLSSYNEQFF. Here the CDR3 DNA reads TGTGCCAGCAGAACGGACTTAAGCTCCTACAATGAGCAGTTCTTC.